The entry below gives a single TCR beta chain sequence along with its context. These data belong to a study of blood T cell repertoires in COVID-19. Study as a whole: PBMCs, B-cell-depleted T cells, or T cells were the source of the cDNA or gDNA that made up the material.

Assay: immunoSEQ multiplex PCR; the TCRdb copy retains only in-frame clones and omits some. The repertoire holds about 120,000 clones, roughly 80% seen once, with about 12% in the top ten. This CDR3 has 12 amino acids. The germline V and J ends were trimmed by 6 bases and 3 bases, with 6 bases remaining between them. This clonotype was obtained from a human donor in a cohort sampled during active COVID-19. The chain recombines TRBV12-3 or TRBV12-4 with TRBJ1-5; D is undetermined. Sample: peripheral blood. The CDR3 bases are TGTGCCAGCAGACTCCTCAATCAGCCCCAGCATTTT. Its translation is CASRLLNQPQHF.